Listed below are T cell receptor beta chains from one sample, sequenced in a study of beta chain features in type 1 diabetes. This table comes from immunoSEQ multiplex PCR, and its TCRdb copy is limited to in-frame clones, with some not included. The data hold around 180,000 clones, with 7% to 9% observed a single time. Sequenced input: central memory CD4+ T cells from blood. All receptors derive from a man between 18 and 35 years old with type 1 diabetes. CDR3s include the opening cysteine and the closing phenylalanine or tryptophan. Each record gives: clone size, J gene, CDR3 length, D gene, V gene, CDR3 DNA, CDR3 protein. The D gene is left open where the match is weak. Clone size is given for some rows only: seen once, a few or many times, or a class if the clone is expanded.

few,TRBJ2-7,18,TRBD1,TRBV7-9,TGTGCCAGCAGCTTAATCCTTGCCGGGACAGGGTTGCGCGACGAGCAGTACTTC,CASSLILAGTGLRDEQYF
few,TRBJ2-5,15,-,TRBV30,TGTGCCTGGACCCGGGGACTGGGTCTAGGAGAGACCCAGTACTTC,CAWTRGLGLGETQYF
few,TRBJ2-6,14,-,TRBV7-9,TGTGCCAGCAGGGTACTATCTGGGGCCAACGTCCTGACTTTC,CASRVLSGANVLTF
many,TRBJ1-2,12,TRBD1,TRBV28,TGTGCCAGCACCGACAGGGTTGGGGGCTACACCTTC,CASTDRVGGYTF
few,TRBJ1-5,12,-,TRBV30,TGTGCCTGGGCGGGTAGCAATCAGCCCCAGCATTTT,CAWAGSNQPQHF
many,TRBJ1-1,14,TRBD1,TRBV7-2,TGTGCCAGCAGCTCCCCGCAAGGGACAGTTGAAGCTTTCTTT,CASSSPQGTVEAFF
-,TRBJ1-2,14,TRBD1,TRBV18,TGTGCCAGCTCCCGGGACAGGGAAAAATATGGCTACACCTTC,CASSRDREKYGYTF
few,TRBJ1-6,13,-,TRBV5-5,TGTGCCAGCAGCCCCTGGGCTAATTCACCCCTCCACTTT,CASSPWANSPLHF
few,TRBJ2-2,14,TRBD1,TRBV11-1,TGTGCCAGCAGACGGGGACAGGGCCCCGGGGAGCTGTTTTTT,CASRRGQGPGELFF
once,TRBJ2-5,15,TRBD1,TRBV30,TGTGCCTGGAGTAAGTTCAGTGCCAGGGGGGAGACCCAGTACTTC,CAWSKFSARGETQYF
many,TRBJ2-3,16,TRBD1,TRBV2,TGTGCCAGCAGTGTCCCAGGGACAGGGGCCTCCGATACGCAGTATTTT,CASSVPGTGASDTQYF
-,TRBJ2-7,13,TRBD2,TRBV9,TGTGCCAGCAGCGAGGGACTAGCCTACGAGCAGTACTTC,CASSEGLAYEQYF
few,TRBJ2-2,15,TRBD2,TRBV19,TGTGCCAGTAGTGTGACTAGCGGGAGGGCAGAGGAGCTGTTTTTT,CASSVTSGRAEELFF
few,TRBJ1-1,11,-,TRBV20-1,TGCAGTGCTAGACAGGCCCCTGAAGCTTTCTTT,CSARQAPEAFF
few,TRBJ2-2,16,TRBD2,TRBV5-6,TGTGCCAGCAGCTCGGGGACTAGCGGGAGGGCCGGGGAGCTGTTTTTT,CASSSGTSGRAGELFF
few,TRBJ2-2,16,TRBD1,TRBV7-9,TGTGCCAGCAGCTTGATGCTACAGGGGGCATCCGGGGAGCTGTTTTTT,CASSLMLQGASGELFF
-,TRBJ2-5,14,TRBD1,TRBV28,TGTGCCAGCAGTTTACGCGACAGGGTAGCTCCCCAGTACTTC,CASSLRDRVAPQYF
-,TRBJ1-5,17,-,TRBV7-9,TGTGCCAGCAGCTTAGGAACAGGGTTCAGGGGCAATCAGCCCCAGCATTTT,CASSLGTGFRGNQPQHF
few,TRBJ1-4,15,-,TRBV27,TGTGCCAGCAGTTTACGGTCACCCCTGAGGGAAAAACTGTTTTTT,CASSLRSPLREKLFF
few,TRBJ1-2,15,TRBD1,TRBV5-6,TGTGCCAGCAGCTTGGACCCGGGACAGGGTTATGGCTACACCTTC,CASSLDPGQGYGYTF
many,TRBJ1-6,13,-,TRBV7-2,TGTGCCAGCAGTCAAAACAGCAATTCACCCCTCCACTTT,CASSQNSNSPLHF
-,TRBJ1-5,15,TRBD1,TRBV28,TGTGCCAGCAGCCCGGGACAGGGGAGCGGTCAGCCCCAGCATTTT,CASSPGQGSGQPQHF
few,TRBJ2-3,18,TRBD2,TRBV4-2,TGTGCCAGCAGCCGGGGACTAGCGGGGGGACCTTCCACAGATACGCAGTATTTT,CASSRGLAGGPSTDTQYF
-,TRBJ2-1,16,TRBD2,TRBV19,TGTGCCAGTATCCCAAATATAGCGGGACTAGGAAATGAGCAGTTCTTC,CASIPNIAGLGNEQFF
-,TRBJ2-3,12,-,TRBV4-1,TGCGCCAGCAGCCAAGACAGGGATACGCAGTATTTT,CASSQDRDTQYF
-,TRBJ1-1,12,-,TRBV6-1,TGTGCCAGCAGCGGGGGTCGGCCTGAAGCTTTCTTT,CASSGGRPEAFF
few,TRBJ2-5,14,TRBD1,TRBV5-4,TGTGCCAGCAGCTCGGGACAGGGAAGGGAGACCCAGTACTTC,CASSSGQGRETQYF
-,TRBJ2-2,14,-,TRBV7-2,TGTGCCAGCAGCTTATCCCAGGGGTCCGGGGAGCTGTTTTTT,CASSLSQGSGELFF
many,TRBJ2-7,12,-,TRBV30,TGTGCCTGGAGTCCAGGAAGCCACGAGCAGTACTTC,CAWSPGSHEQYF
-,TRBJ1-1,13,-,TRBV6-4,TGTGCCAGCAGTGAATACAAGAACACTGAAGCTTTCTTT,CASSEYKNTEAFF
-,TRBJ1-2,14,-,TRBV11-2,TGTGCCAGCAGCCCCGGGAGGGTGGACTATGGCTACACCTTC,CASSPGRVDYGYTF